These 21 T cell receptor beta chains were sequenced from one sample in a study of early T cells in non-severe SARS-CoV-2 infection. MiXCR, applied by TCRdb to the 5' RACE reads, yields one record per CDR3 protein. The profile covers 65,000 to 95,000 distinct CDR3 sequences, with approximately 5% appearing a single time and around 6.6% taken by the ten largest. The material was whole blood, obtained at baseline. Source of these receptors: an adult who was a healthcare worker with PCR-confirmed SARS-CoV-2 infection or an uninfected control (not recorded which).

This chain uses TRBV3-1 with TRBJ1-1; 9 nucleotides align to TRBD1. This CDR3 has 14 residues. Per the germline V gene, CDR1 is LGHDT and CDR2 is YNNKEL (reference sequence). V was clipped by 1 base and J by 11 bases; unmatched bases: 8. This chain's CDR3 is CASSQGGTGLGAFF. The CDR3, as DNA: TGTGCCAGCAGCCAAGGGGGGACAGGGTTAGGCGCTTTCTTT.

This sequence joins TRBV6-5 and TRBJ2-5; D might be TRBD1 or TRBD2, each matching 5 bases. V was cut by 0 bases and J by 5 bases, with 13 bases left in between. This CDR3 contains 15 residues. Germline values: CDR1 MNHEY, CDR2 SVGAGI. CDR3 DNA sequence: TGTGCCAGCAGTTACTCGGGGAACAGGAGGGAGACCCAGTACTTC. Its translation: CASSYSGNRRETQYF.

This clonotype was counted ten times or more. The chain uses TRBV7-8 and TRBJ2-1, with 8 bases matching TRBD1. The germline gives CDR1 SGHVS, CDR2 FQNEAQ. This CDR3 has 15 residues. V lost 5 bases, J lost 5 bases, and 8 bases stayed unmatched. The CDR3 spells CASSPQGQVNNEQFF. In DNA, the CDR3 is TGTGCCAGCAGCCCCCAGGGACAGGTCAACAATGAGCAGTTCTTC.

This clonotype has at least ten counts. V gene TRBV6-5 combines with J gene TRBJ1-5; TRBD1 matches at 8 bases. CDR1 is MNHEY and CDR2 is SVGAGI in the germline V gene. Trimming removed 6 bases from V and 7 bases from J; junction bases left unmatched: 11. This CDR3 region has 15 residues. The CDR3 region has the DNA TGTGCCAGCAGAAAGGCACAGGGGGGACAACAGCCCCAGCATTTT. Protein: CASRKAQGGQQPQHF.

This clonotype occurred a few times. This chain uses TRBV24-1 with TRBJ2-3, with D perhaps TRBD2 (5 bases). This CDR3 has 16 amino acids. V was shortened by 3 bases and J by 3 bases, with 15 bases between the two germline ends. Germline CDR1 KGHDR, CDR2 SFDVKD. In nucleotides, the CDR3 is TGTGCCACCAGTGATCCCTACTCCCCGGGGACAGATACGCAGTATTTT. This gives the protein CATSDPYSPGTDTQYF.

This clonotype showed up many times. The rearrangement links TRBV10-1 to TRBJ2-6; 10 bases are a match to TRBD1. J gave up 2 bases and V 6 bases, and 4 bases lay outside the gene matches. CDR1 is WNHNN, CDR2 SYGVQD, per germline (reference sequence). The CDR3 length is 16 residues. This CDR3 reads CASSGTGEPGANVLTF. Written as DNA, the CDR3 is TGCGCCAGCAGCGGGACAGGGGAACCTGGGGCCAACGTCCTGACTTTC.

There are many counts of this clonotype. This chain connects TRBV20-1 to TRBJ2-3; D is uncertain. V lost 0 bases and J 4 bases, leaving 14 bases between the germline ends. Germline values: CDR1 DFQATT, CDR2 SNEGSKA (reference sequence). CDR3 length: 15 amino acids. CDR3 amino acids: CSARDQAPPPDTQYF. The CDR3 nucleotides are TGCAGTGCTAGAGATCAAGCCCCCCCGCCAGATACGCAGTATTTT.

This clonotype was counted at least ten times. This chain links TRBV7-9 with TRBJ1-2, with 9 positions matching TRBD1. J gave up 4 bases and V 5 bases, and 5 bases lay outside the gene matches. The CDR3 has 14 residues. Germline V CDR1 and CDR2: SEHNR, FQNEAQ (reference sequence). This CDR3 reads CASSQGQGPYGYTF. CDR3 bases: TGTGCCAGCAGCCAGGGACAGGGACCCTATGGCTACACCTTC.

The sample holds many counts of this clonotype. An end of the junction does not agree with germline; a read error may underlie this. V usage is TRBV27 and J usage is TRBJ2-4, with 7 bases lining up with TRBD1. The CDR3 is 14 residues long. Germline CDR1 MNHEY, CDR2 SMNVEV (reference sequence). CDR3 protein: CTSSLQGAKNIQYF. CDR3 in DNA: TGTACCAGCAGTTTACAGGGGGCCAAAAACATTCAGTACTTC.

This clonotype has at least ten counts. The genes are TRBV9 and TRBJ2-1; D might be TRBD1 (5 bases). CDR1 is SGDLS, CDR2 YYNGEE, per germline. Trimming took 0 bases from V and 1 from J, leaving 11 bases between them. This CDR3 has 16 amino acids. The CDR3, as DNA: TGTGCCAGCAGCGTAGTTGGGGCGCAATCCTACAATGAGCAGTTCTTC. Translating gives CASSVVGAQSYNEQFF.

The chain combines TRBV24-1 with TRBJ2-1, with 12 bases aligning to TRBD1. This CDR3 region has 18 residues. V gave up 11 bases and J gave up 8 bases; unmatched junction bases: 21. Germline V gives CDR1 KGHDR, CDR2 SFDVKD. CDR3 coding DNA: TGTGCCATTCACACCTTCATCCAGGGACAGGGGGCGGGGGATGAGCAGTTCTTC. Its protein product is CAIHTFIQGQGAGDEQFF.

This clonotype was picked up many times. J is TRBJ2-7 and V is TRBV4-1, with TRBD2 matching over 12 bases. The CDR3 sequence is 15 residues long. Germline V gene lookup returns CDR1 MGHRA and CDR2 YSYEKL. The junction had 2 bases not matched to a gene; V was cut back by 3 bases and J by 2 bases. For the CDR3, the DNA is TGCGCCAGCAGCCAGTCTAGCGGGAGGGCCTACGAGCAGTACTTC. Translated: CASSQSSGRAYEQYF.

This clonotype was detected only a few times. This rearrangement joins TRBV27 to TRBJ2-5; D gene uncertain. The V gene lost 1 base and the J gene lost 0 bases, with 3 bases spanning the gap. The CDR3 length is 13 residues. The V gene's germline CDR1 is MNHEY and CDR2 SMNVEV (reference sequence). The CDR3 loop is CASSLWNQETQYF. DNA for the CDR3: TGTGCCAGCAGTTTATGGAACCAAGAGACCCAGTACTTC.

The sample holds many counts of this clonotype. The chain couples TRBV20-1 to TRBJ1-5; 7 bases agree with TRBD1. The CDR3 has 13 residues. The germline CDR1 and CDR2 sequences are DFQATT and SNEGSKA (reference sequence). V shed 5 bases and J 7 bases; nucleotides not matched to a gene: 8. CDR3 in amino acids: CSAPGQAGQPQHF. As DNA, the CDR3 is TGCAGTGCTCCCGGACAGGCAGGGCAGCCCCAGCATTTT.

This clonotype was counted at least ten times. This chain uses TRBV11-2 with TRBJ2-1; TRBD2 is a possible D gene (6 bases). This CDR3 contains 13 residues. The V end was cut by 3 bases, the J end by 7 bases, with 10 bases between. Germline-derived CDR1 and CDR2 are SGHAT and FQNNGV. CDR3 in amino acids: CASSLTSVNEQFF. CDR3 sequence (DNA): TGTGCCAGCAGCTTGACTAGTGTTAATGAGCAGTTCTTC.

Ten or more counts support this clonotype. The rearrangement uses TRBV5-1 and TRBJ2-5, with 9 bases identical to TRBD1. The CDR3 is 14 residues long. The V gene end was trimmed by 3 bases and the J gene end by 1 base; junction bases not matched to a gene: 1. CDR1 and CDR2 from the germline V gene are SGHRS and YFSETQ. In DNA, the CDR3 is TGCGCCAGCAGCTCGACAGGGGGCCAAGAGACCCAGTACTTC. Amino acids: CASSSTGGQETQYF.

V is TRBV6-2 or TRBV6-3 and J is TRBJ1-1; perhaps TRBD1 as D (5 bases). Looked up from germline, CDR1 is MNHEY and CDR2 is SVGEGT. With 5 bases removed from V and 0 bases from J, the gap between germline ends came to 16 bases. This CDR3 contains 16 residues. CDR3 loop: CASSDGTHSMNTEAFF. CDR3 in DNA: TGTGCCAGCAGTGACGGGACTCACTCGATGAACACTGAAGCTTTCTTT.

The V gene is TRBV28, the J gene TRBJ2-5, with 11 bases matching TRBD2. With 6 bases clipped from V and 7 bases from J, the junction kept 13 bases outside the gene matches. The V gene's germline CDR1 is MDHEN and CDR2 SYDVKM. CDR3 length: 16 amino acids. The CDR3 DNA sequence: TGTGCCAGCAGCTCCCGGACTAGCGGGCACCTCAGGACCCAGTACTTC. This encodes CASSSRTSGHLRTQYF.

This clonotype was recorded at least ten times. The CDR3 bases are TGCGCCAGCAGCTTGGTGGAGGCCATCCAAGGCTACACCTTC. Its translation: CASSLVEAIQGYTF. V gene TRBV5-1 combines with J gene TRBJ1-2; D call uncertain. V was pared by 0 bases and J by 8 bases, with 14 bases between. CDR1 is SGHRS, CDR2 YFSETQ, per germline. The CDR3 is made up of 14 amino acids.

This clonotype was seen a few times. The chain recombines TRBV27 with TRBJ2-7, with D possibly being TRBD1 or TRBD2 (5 bases each). Between the trimmed V and J ends, which lost 5 bases and 2 bases, there was a span of 16 bases. This CDR3 region has 15 residues. In germline, CDR1 is MNHEY, CDR2 SMNVEV (reference sequence). The CDR3 sequence: CASSRPGTPAYEQYF. The DNA for the CDR3 is TGTGCCAGCAGTCGACCGGGGACCCCTGCCTACGAGCAGTACTTC.

Many counts were recorded for this clonotype. The chain is built from TRBV7-2 and TRBJ2-7; D may be TRBD1 or TRBD2 (5 bases each). Per the germline V gene, CDR1 is SGHTA and CDR2 is FQGNSA. The CDR3 runs 14 residues. The V end lost 4 bases, the J end lost 3 bases, and 13 bases lay between the germline ends. The CDR3 DNA reads TGTGCCAGCAGCTCTCCGGGACGGTTCTACGAGCAGTACTTC. Its translation: CASSSPGRFYEQYF.